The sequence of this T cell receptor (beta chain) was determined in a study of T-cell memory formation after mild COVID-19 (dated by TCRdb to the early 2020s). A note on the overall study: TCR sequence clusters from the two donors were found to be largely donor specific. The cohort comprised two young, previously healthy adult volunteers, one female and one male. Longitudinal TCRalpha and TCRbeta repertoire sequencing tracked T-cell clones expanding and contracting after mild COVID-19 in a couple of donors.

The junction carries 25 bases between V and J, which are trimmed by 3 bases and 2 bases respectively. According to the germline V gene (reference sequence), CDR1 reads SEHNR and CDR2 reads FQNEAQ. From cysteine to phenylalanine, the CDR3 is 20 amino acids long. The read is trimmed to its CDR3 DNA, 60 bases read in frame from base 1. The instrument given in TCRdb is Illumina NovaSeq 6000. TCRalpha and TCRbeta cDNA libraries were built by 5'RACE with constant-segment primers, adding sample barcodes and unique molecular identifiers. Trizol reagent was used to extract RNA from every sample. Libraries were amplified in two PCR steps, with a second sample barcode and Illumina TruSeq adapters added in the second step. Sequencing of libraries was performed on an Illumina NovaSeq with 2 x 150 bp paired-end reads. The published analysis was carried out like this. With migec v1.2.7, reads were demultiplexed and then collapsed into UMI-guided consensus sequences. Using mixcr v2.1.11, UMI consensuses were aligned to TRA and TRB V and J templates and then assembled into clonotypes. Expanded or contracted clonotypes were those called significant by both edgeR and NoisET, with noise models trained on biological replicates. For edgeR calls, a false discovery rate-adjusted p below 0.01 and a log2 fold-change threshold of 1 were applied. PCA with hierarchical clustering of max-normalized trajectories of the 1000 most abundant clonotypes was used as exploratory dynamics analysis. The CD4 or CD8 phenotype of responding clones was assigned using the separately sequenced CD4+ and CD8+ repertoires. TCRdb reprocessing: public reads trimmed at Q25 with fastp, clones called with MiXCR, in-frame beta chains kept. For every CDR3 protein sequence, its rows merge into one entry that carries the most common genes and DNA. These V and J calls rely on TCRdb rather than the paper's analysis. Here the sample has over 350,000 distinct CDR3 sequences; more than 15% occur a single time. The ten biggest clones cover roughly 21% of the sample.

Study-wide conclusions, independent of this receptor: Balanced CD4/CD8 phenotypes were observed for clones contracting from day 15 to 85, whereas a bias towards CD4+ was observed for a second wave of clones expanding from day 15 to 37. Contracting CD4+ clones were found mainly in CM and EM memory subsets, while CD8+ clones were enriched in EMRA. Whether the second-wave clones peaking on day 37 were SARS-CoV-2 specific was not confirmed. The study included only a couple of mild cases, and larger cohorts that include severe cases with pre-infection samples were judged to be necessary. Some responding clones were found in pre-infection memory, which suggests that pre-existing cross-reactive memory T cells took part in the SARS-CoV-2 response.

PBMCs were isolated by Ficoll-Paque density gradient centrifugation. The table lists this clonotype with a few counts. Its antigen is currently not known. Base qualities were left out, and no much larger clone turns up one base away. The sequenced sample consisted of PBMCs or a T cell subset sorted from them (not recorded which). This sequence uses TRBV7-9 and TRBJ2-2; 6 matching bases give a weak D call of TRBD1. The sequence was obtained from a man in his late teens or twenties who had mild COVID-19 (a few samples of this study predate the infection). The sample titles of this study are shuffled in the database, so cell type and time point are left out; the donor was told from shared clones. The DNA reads TGTGCCAGCAGCTTTACAGGGCCCAACGCGGCTAGCCCCAACACCGGGGAGCTGTTTTTT. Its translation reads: CASSFTGPNAASPNTGELFF.